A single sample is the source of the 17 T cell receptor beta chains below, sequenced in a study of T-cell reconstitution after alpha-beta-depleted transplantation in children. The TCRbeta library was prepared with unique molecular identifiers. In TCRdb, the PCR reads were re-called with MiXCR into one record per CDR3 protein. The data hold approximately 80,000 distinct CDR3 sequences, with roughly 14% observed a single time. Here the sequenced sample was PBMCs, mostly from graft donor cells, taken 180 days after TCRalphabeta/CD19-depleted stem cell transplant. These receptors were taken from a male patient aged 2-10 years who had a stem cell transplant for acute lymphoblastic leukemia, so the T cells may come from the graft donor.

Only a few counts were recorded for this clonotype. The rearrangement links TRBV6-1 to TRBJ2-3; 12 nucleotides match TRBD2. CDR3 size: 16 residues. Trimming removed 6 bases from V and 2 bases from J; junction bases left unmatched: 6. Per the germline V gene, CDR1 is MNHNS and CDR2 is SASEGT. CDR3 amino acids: CASSLGLAGTTDTQYF. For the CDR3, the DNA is TGTGCCAGCAGCCTAGGACTAGCGGGAACCACAGATACGCAGTATTTT.

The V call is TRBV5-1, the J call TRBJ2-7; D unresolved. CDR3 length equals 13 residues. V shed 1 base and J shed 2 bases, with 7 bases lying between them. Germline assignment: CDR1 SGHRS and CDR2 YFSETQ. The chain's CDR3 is CASSLQLPYEQYF. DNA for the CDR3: TGCGCCAGCAGCTTGCAGCTCCCCTACGAGCAGTACTTC.

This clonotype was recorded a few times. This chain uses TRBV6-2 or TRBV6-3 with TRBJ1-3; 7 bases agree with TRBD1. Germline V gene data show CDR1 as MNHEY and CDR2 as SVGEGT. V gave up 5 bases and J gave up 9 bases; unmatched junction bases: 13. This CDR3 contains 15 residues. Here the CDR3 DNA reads TGTGCCAGCAGTACACCGGGACAGACGAGGTGCACCATATATTTT. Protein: CASSTPGQTRCTIYF.

CDR3 region: CATLLLDRGGVVDTQYF. CDR3 in DNA: TGTGCCACCCTCCTCCTCGACAGGGGTGGGGTAGTGGATACGCAGTATTTT. This rearrangement joins TRBV10-3 to TRBJ2-3; 8 bases are shared with TRBD1. J was trimmed by 6 bases and V by 10 bases; bases with no gene match: 21. Germline CDR1 reads ENHRY; CDR2 reads SYGVKD. The CDR3 totals 17 residues.

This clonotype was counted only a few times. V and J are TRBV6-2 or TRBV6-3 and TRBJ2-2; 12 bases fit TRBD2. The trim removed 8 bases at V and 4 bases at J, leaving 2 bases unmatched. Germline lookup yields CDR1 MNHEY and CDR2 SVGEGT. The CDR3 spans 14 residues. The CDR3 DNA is TGTGCCAGCGGACTAGCGGGGAGCACCGGGGAGCTGTTTTTT. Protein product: CASGLAGSTGELFF.

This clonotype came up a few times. The CDR3 DNA reads TGCAGTGCTAGAGATGCGGGACTAGCGGGCCCCGCAACCCAGTACTTC. Translated: CSARDAGLAGPATQYF. The rearrangement links TRBV20-1 to TRBJ2-5; TRBD2 aligns across 12 bases. The CDR3 is 16 amino acids. The ends lost 0 bases at V and 8 bases at J; junction bases unmatched: 10. CDR1 is DFQATT and CDR2 is SNEGSKA in the germline V gene (reference sequence).

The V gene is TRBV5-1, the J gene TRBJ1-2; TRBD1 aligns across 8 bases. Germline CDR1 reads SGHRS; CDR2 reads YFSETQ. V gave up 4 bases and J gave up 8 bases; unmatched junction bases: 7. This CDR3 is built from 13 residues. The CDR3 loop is CASSLGTGLGYTF. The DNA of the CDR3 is TGCGCCAGCAGCCTAGGGACAGGTCTGGGCTACACCTTC.

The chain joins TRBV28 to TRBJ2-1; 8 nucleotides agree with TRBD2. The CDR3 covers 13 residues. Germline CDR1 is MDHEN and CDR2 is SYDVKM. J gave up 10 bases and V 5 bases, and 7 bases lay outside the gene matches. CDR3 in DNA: TGTGCCAGCAGTCCGGCGGGGGGACGGGAGCAGTTCTTC. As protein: CASSPAGGREQFF.

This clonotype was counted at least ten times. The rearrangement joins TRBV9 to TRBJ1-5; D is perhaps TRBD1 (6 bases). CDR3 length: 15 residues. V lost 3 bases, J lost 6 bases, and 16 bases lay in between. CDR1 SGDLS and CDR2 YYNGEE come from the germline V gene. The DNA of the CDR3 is TGTGCCAGCAGCGAGGGGGGTAACGGAGGTCAGCCCCAGCATTTT. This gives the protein CASSEGGNGGQPQHF.

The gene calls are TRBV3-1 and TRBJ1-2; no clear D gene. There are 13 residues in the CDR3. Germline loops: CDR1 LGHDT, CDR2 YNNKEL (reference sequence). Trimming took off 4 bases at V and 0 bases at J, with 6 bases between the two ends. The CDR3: CASSPMPNYGYTF. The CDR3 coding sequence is TGTGCCAGCAGCCCTATGCCTAACTATGGCTACACCTTC.

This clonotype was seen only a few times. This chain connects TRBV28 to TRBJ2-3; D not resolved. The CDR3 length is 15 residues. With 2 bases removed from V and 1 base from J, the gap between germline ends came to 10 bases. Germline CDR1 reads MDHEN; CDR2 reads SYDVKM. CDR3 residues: CASSLNQMGTDTQYF. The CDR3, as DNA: TGTGCCAGCAGTTTAAATCAGATGGGCACAGATACGCAGTATTTT.

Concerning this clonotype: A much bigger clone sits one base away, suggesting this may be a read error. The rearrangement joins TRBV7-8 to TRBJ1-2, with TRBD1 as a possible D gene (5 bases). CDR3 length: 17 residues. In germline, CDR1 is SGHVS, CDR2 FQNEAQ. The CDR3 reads CASSLGDSYRPLYGDTF. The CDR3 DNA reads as TGTGCCAGCAGCTTAGGGGACTCGTATCGGCCTCTCTATGGCGACACCTTC.

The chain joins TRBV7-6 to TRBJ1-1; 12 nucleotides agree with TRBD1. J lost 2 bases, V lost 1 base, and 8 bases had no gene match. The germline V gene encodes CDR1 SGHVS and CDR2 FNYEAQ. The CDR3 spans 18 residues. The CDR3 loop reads CASSLVPGQGAFNTEAFF. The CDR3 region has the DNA TGTGCCAGCAGCTTAGTCCCGGGACAGGGGGCTTTCAACACTGAAGCTTTCTTT.

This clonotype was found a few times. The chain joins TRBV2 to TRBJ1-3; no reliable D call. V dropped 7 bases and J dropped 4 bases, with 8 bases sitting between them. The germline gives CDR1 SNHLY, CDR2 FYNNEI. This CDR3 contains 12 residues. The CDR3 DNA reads TGTGCCAGCACCGGCCTCGGAAACACCATATATTTT. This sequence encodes CASTGLGNTIYF.

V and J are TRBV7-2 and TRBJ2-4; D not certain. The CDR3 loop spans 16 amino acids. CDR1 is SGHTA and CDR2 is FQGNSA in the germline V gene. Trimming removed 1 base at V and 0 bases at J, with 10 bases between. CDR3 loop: CASSLGHQLAKNIQYF. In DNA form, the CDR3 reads TGTGCCAGCAGCTTAGGGCACCAGCTAGCCAAAAACATTCAGTACTTC.

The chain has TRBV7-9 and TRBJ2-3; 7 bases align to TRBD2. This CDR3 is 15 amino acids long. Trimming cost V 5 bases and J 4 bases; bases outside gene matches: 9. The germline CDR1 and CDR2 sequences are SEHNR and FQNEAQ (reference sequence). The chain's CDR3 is CASSPGLGAADTQYF. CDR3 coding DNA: TGTGCCAGCAGCCCCGGACTAGGCGCCGCAGATACGCAGTATTTT.

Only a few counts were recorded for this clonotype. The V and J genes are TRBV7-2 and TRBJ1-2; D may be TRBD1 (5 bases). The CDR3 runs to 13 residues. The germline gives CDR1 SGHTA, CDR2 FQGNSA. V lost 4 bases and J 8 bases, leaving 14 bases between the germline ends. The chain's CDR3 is CASSSGRGGGYTF. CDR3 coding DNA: TGTGCCAGCAGCTCCGGACGGGGGGGAGGCTACACCTTC. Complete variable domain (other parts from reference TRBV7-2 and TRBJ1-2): GAGVSQSPSNKVTEKGKDVELRCDPISGHTALYWYRQSLGQGLEFLIYFQGNSAPDKSGLPSDRFSAERTGGSVSTLTIQRTQQEDSAVYLCASSSGRGGGYTFGSGTRLTVV.